This note documents a single TCR beta chain sequence. As yet, its antigen is unknown. Vbeta (60) and Jbeta (13) primers were used in the PCR. TCRdb's copy holds only in-frame clones and misses some; the assay was immunoSEQ multiplex PCR. The sample includes approximately 110,000 clones, 74% of them seen just once. This entry is derived from a study of cytomegalovirus exposure and HLA in healthy donors. Findings and limits, study-wide: For most TCR beta V segments, an earlier analysis put the productive rate at about 87% or about 30% of the time. A list of roughly 160 TCR beta chains associated with cytomegalovirus was given. Later analysis placed DRB1 highest and HLA-C lowest in TCR association rates, which differed by HLA locus. Sequencing probably produced one cluster of sequence variants that were highly shared.

V shed 5 bases and J 6 bases; nucleotides not matched to a gene: 8. Germline V lookup: CDR1 SGHTA, CDR2 FQGNSA. CDR3 length equals 15 residues. The rearrangement joins TRBV7-2 to TRBJ1-1, with 11 positions matching TRBD1. Material: PBMCs. This receptor was identified in a man aged 45-65 years in good health and CMV-seropositive. The DNA for the CDR3 is TGTGCCAGCAGCCAAGGGACAGGGGGAAACCCTGAAGCTTTCTTT. Its translation is CASSQGTGGNPEAFF. Together with reference TRBV7-2 and TRBJ1-1, the CDR3 gives the full variable domain: GAGVSQSPSNKVTEKGKDVELRCDPISGHTALYWYRQSLGQGLEFLIYFQGNSAPDKSGLPSDRFSAERTGGSVSTLTIQRTQQEDSAVYLCASSQGTGGNPEAFFGQGTRLTVV.